These T cell receptor beta chains were read from a single sample in a study of tumor-infiltrating lymphocytes in primary liver carcinoma. TCRdb itself ran the multiplex PCR reads through MiXCR, one entry per CDR3 protein. The data hold 300,000 to 350,000 distinct CDR3 sequences, with approximately 64% observed a single time. Sample: peripheral blood. The receptors come from a man aged 40-55 years with primary liver carcinoma and hepatitis B virus infection. CDR3s include the opening cysteine and the closing phenylalanine or tryptophan. Fields, in order: J gene, D gene, clone size, V gene, CDR3 protein, CDR3 DNA. D genes are given only for firm matches. Clone size is given for some rows only: seen once, a few or many times, or a class if the clone is expanded.

>TRBJ2-2|TRBD2|many|TRBV5-1
CASSPGTSVGGELFF
TGCGCCAGCAGCCCAGGGACTAGCGTAGGCGGGGAGCTGTTTTTT
>TRBJ1-1|TRBD1|few|TRBV5-1
CASSTGQGNTEAFF
TGCGCCAGCAGCACGGGACAGGGGAACACTGAAGCTTTCTTT
>TRBJ2-2|TRBD2|-|TRBV4-2
CASGQGTTGSPAELFF
TGTGCCAGCGGCCAAGGGACTACTGGGAGCCCAGCGGAGCTGTTTTTT
>TRBJ1-1|-|-|TRBV28
CASSPVLMNTEAFF
TGTGCCAGCAGTCCTGTGCTTATGAACACTGAAGCTTTCTTT
>TRBJ2-3|-|-|TRBV2
CASRQTGSTDTQYF
TGTGCCAGCAGGCAAACAGGGAGCACAGATACGCAGTATTTT
>TRBJ1-2|-|few|TRBV29-1
CSVVGRAGNYGYTF
TGCAGCGTTGTTGGTCGGGCGGGGAACTATGGCTACACCTTC
>TRBJ2-7|TRBD2|-|TRBV4-1
CASSRRLAGCEQYF
TGCGCCAGCAGCCGAAGACTAGCGGGTTGCGAGCAGTACTTC
>TRBJ2-5|-|-|TRBV28
CATTSVGIQETQYF
TGTGCCACCACTTCCGTGGGAATCCAAGAGACCCAGTACTTC
>TRBJ1-3|-|many|TRBV11-2
CASSLMGNTIYF
TGTGCCAGCAGCTTAATGGGAAACACCATATATTTT
>TRBJ2-3|TRBD2|-|TRBV5-1
CASSFAGGPIDTQYF
TGCGCCAGCAGCTTCGCGGGAGGGCCTATAGATACGCAGTATTTT
>TRBJ2-1|-|-|TRBV11-2
CASRPVREQFF
TGTGCCAGCAGGCCCGTTCGTGAGCAGTTCTTC
>TRBJ1-6|-|few|TRBV7-9
CASSSASGGPLHF
TGTGCCAGCAGCTCAGCGTCGGGAGGGCCCCTCCACTTT
>TRBJ2-7|TRBD1|once|TRBV6-2/TRBV6-3
CASRQTGGRPSMTRRGVYDQYF
TGTGCCAGCCGTCAAACAGGGGGCCGACCTAGTATGACTAGAAGGGGAGTCTACGACCAGTACTTC
>TRBJ2-1|-|once|TRBV11-3
CASSSGRHNEQFF
TGTGCCAGCAGCTCAGGACGGCACAATGAGCAGTTCTTC
>TRBJ1-5|-|-|TRBV6-1
CASRPGIMESQHF
TGTGCCAGCAGACCAGGGATTATGGAGTCCCAGCATTTT
>TRBJ1-6|-|few|TRBV4-1
CASSQAPGTPNSPLHF
TGCGCCAGCAGCCAAGCGCCCGGGACCCCTAATTCACCCCTCCACTTT
>TRBJ1-1|TRBD1|-|TRBV11-3
CTGSLTEQGEAFF
TGTACCGGCAGCTTAACGGAACAGGGGGAAGCTTTCTTT
>TRBJ2-7|-|few|TRBV5-1
CASSPVGRSEQYF
TGCGCCAGCAGCCCCGTCGGGCGTAGCGAGCAGTACTTC
>TRBJ1-3|-|many|TRBV6-5
CASSYSNRAGNTIYF
TGTGCCAGCAGTTACTCCAACAGGGCCGGAAACACCATATATTTT
>TRBJ1-5|TRBD1|many|TRBV6-2/TRBV6-3
CASRDRGGQPQHF
TGTGCCAGCAGAGACAGGGGGGGTCAGCCCCAGCATTTT
>TRBJ2-5|-|-|TRBV10-1
CASSPITPGTPMEQETKYF
TGCGCCAGCAGTCCAATTACTCCCGGGACTCCGATGGAACAAGAGACCAAGTACTTC
>TRBJ2-5|-|-|TRBV11-3
CVSSPGTEETQHF
TGTGTCAGCAGCCCCGGGACCGAAGAGACCCAGCACTTC
>TRBJ2-7|-|few|TRBV5-1
CASSFDYYEQYF
TGCGCCAGCAGTTTTGACTATTACGAGCAGTACTTC
>TRBJ2-5|-|-|TRBV11-2
CVSSQTPGGEKETQYF
TGTGTCAGCAGTCAAACTCCTGGCGGGGAGAAAGAGACCCAGTACTTC
>TRBJ2-7|TRBD1|few|TRBV5-6
CASSPFRDRGRREQYF
TGTGCCAGCAGCCCATTCCGGGACAGGGGGCGCCGAGAGCAGTACTTC
>TRBJ2-5|-|many|TRBV11-2
CASSPEAATQETQYF
TGTGCCAGCAGCCCAGAGGCCGCTACTCAAGAGACCCAGTACTTC
>TRBJ1-2|-|-|TRBV12-3/TRBV12-4
CAISLTFYGYTF
TGTGCCATCAGCCTAACGTTCTATGGCTACACCTTC
>TRBJ1-1|-|-|TRBV30
CVWRGAGASKTEAFF
TGTGTCTGGAGGGGGGCGGGGGCCTCGAAGACTGAAGCTTTCTTT
>TRBJ1-1|-|many|TRBV4-1
CASRGRGTHTEAFF
TGCGCCAGCAGGGGGCGGGGGACCCACACTGAAGCTTTCTTT
>TRBJ2-3|TRBD2|many|TRBV4-1
CASSQGNTGAGGTDTQYF
TGCGCCAGCAGCCAAGGGAATACGGGAGCGGGAGGGACAGATACGCAGTATTTT
>TRBJ2-5|TRBD1|-|TRBV28
CASRPGGSETQYF
TGTGCCAGCCGTCCAGGGGGTTCAGAGACCCAGTACTTC
>TRBJ2-3|-|few|TRBV5-6
CASSLAGARDTQYF
TGTGCCAGCAGCTTGGCGGGAGCGCGGGATACGCAGTATTTT
>TRBJ2-5|TRBD2|-|TRBV10-2
CASKYSGSYETRYF
TGCGCCAGCAAATATAGCGGGAGTTATGAGACCCGGTACTTC
>TRBJ2-1|-|-|TRBV6-6
CASRAGYSYNERFF
TGTGCCAGTAGGGCAGGATATTCCTACAATGAGCGGTTCTTC
>TRBJ1-1|TRBD1|-|TRBV5-5
CASSLWTGANTEAFF
TGTGCCAGCAGCTTGTGGACAGGGGCGAACACTGAAGCTTTCTTT
>TRBJ1-6|-|many|TRBV6-1
CASSSLSHSPLHF
TGTGCCAGCAGTAGTTTGAGTCATTCACCCCTCCACTTT
>TRBJ1-2|-|-|TRBV6-5
CASSLGGLAYGYTF
TGTGCCAGCAGTCTCGGGGGACTCGCCTATGGCTACACCTTC
>TRBJ2-1|-|once|TRBV29-1
CNARTGGNELFF
TGCAACGCCCGCACGGGCGGAAATGAGCTGTTCTTC
>TRBJ2-7|TRBD2|few|TRBV5-1
CASSLVEIAGGHEQYF
TGTGCCAGCAGCTTGGTTGAAATTGCGGGAGGTCACGAGCAGTACTTC
>TRBJ2-3|-|many|TRBV12-3/TRBV12-4
CASSFRGPTRPTDTQYF
TGTGCCAGCAGTTTCCGGGGCCCGACCCGACCCACAGATACGCAGTATTTT
>TRBJ1-1|TRBD1|-|TRBV11-1
CASTMTGGFTEAFF
TGTGCCAGCACCATGACAGGGGGCTTCACTGAAGCTTTCTTT
>TRBJ2-3|-|-|TRBV11-2
CVSSVPRDGHRDTQYF
TGTGTCAGCAGCGTACCCCGGGACGGACACAGAGATACGCAGTATTTT
>TRBJ2-5|TRBD2|-|TRBV6-5
CASRTMIGPAGREGQETQYF
TGTGCCAGCAGAACAATGATTGGGCCCGCGGGCCGGGAGGGTCAAGAGACCCAGTACTTC
>TRBJ2-7|-|-|TRBV10-2
CASSEVNDQYF
TGCGCCAGCAGTGAGGTGAACGATCAGTACTTC
>TRBJ1-3|-|-|TRBV5-6
CASSSGGDPTGNTIYF
TGTGCCAGCAGCTCTGGGGGCGATCCCACTGGAAACACCATATATTTT